The clone carrying this T cell receptor beta chain has more than one count but fewer than ten. No antigen is known for it. Whereas donors were nominally healthy upon sampling, unrecorded immune exposures were probable. Trimming stripped 1 base from V and 1 base from J, with 8 bases between. There are 14 residues in the CDR3. Germline-derived CDR1 and CDR2 are SGDLS and YYNGEE. This record belongs to a study of cytomegalovirus exposure and HLA in healthy donors. Overall study findings and caveats: TCR beta sequences reportedly predicted most subjects' HLA-A and HLA-B alleles accurately.

The PCR contained 60 Vbeta and 13 Jbeta primers. TCRdb's table, derived via immunoSEQ multiplex PCR, lists solely in-frame clones and lacks some. The top ten clones hold roughly 3.5% of a sample with approximately 120,000 clones, around three quarters of them seen once. The V call is TRBV9, the J call TRBJ1-1; D gene uncertain. This receptor was taken from a middle-aged man in good health and CMV-seronegative. Sample: PBMCs. CDR3 protein: CASSVYQENTEAFF. CDR3 bases: TGTGCCAGCAGCGTATACCAGGAGAACACTGAAGCTTTCTTT.